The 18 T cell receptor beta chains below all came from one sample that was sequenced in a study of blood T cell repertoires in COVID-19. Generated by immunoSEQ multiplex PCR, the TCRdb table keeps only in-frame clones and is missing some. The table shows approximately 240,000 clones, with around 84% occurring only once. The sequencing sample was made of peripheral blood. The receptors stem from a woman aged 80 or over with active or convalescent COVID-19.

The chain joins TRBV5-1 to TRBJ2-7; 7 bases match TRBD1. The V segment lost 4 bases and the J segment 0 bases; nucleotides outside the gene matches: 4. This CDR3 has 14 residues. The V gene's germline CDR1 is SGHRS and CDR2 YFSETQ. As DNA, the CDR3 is TGCGCCAGCAGCCCTAGGGACAGCTCCTACGAGCAGTACTTC. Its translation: CASSPRDSSYEQYF.

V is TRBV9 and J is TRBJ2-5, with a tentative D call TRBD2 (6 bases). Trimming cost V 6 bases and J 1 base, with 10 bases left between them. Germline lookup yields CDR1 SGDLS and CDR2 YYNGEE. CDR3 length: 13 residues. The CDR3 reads CASKGTAQETQYF. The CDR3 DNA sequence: TGTGCCAGCAAAGGGACTGCCCAAGAGACCCAGTACTTC.

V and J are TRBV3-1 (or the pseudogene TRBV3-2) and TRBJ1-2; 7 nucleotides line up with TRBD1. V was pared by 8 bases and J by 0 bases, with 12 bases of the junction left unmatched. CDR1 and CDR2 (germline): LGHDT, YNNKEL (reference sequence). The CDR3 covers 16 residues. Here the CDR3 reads CASRQRGTDANYGYTF. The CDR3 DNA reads TGTGCCAGCCGGCAGAGGGGGACAGATGCTAACTATGGCTACACCTTC.

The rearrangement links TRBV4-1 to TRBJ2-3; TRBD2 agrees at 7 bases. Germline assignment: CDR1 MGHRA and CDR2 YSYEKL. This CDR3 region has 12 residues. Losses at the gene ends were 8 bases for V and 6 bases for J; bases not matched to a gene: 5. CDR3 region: CASSVGGDTQYF. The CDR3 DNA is TGCGCCAGCTCGGTGGGGGGGGATACGCAGTATTTT.

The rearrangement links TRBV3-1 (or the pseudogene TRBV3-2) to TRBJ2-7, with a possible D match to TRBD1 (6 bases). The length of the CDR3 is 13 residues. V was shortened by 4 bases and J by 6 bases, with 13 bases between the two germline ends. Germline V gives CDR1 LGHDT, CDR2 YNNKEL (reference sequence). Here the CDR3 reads CASSPNLGGEQYF. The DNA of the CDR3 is TGTGCCAGCAGCCCAAACCTAGGGGGCGAGCAGTACTTC.

The CDR3 DNA is TGTGCCAGCAGTTTTACAGGGGGTAATGAAAAACTGTTTTTT. Translation gives CASSFTGGNEKLFF. This chain joins TRBV5-5 and TRBJ1-4, with TRBD1 identical over 8 bases. Per germline, CDR1 SGHKS and CDR2 YYEKEE (reference sequence). Unmatched junction bases numbered 4, after V lost 5 bases and J lost 4 bases. The CDR3 loop spans 14 amino acids.

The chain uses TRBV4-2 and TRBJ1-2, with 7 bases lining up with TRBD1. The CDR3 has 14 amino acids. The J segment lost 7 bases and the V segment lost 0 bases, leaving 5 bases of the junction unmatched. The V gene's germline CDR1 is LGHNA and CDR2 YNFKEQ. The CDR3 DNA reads TGTGCCAGCAGCCAAGACAGGGGGTTCGGTGGCTACACCTTC. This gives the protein CASSQDRGFGGYTF.

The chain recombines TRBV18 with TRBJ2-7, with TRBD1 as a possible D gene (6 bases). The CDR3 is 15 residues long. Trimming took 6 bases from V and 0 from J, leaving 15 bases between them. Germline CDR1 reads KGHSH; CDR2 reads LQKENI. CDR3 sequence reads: CASSPWTDSSYEQYF. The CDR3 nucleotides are TGTGCCAGCTCCCCTTGGACGGACAGCTCCTACGAGCAGTACTTC.

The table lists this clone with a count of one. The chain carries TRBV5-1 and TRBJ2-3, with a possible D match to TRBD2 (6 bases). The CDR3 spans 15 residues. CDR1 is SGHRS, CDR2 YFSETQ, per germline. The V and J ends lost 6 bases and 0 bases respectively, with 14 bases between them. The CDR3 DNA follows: TGCGCCAGCAACGCGGGACGGACGAGCACAGATACGCAGTATTTT. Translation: CASNAGRTSTDTQYF.

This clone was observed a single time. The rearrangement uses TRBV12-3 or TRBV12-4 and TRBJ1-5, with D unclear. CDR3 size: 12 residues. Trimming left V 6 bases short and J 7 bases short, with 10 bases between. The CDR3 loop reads CASRSGRQPQHF. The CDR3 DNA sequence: TGTGCCAGCAGAAGCGGACGCCAGCCCCAGCATTTT.

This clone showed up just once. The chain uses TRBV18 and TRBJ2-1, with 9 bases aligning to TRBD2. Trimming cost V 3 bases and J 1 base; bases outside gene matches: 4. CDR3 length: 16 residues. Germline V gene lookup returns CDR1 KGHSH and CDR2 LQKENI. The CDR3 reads CASSPKTSGSYNEQFF. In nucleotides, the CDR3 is TGTGCCAGCTCACCCAAAACTAGCGGGTCCTACAATGAGCAGTTCTTC.

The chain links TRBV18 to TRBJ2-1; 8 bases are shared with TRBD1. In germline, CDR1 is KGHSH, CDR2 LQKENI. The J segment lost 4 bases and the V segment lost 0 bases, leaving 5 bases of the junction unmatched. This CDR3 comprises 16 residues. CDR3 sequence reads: CASSPPGTGFYNEQFF. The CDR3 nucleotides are TGTGCCAGCTCACCACCCGGGACAGGATTTTACAATGAGCAGTTCTTC.

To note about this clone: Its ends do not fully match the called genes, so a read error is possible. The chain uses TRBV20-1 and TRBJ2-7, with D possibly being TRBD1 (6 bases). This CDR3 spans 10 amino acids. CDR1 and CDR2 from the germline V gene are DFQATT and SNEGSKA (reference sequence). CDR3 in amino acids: CSGVMGAPHF. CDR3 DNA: TGCAGTGGGGTTATGGGGGCTCCTCACTTC.

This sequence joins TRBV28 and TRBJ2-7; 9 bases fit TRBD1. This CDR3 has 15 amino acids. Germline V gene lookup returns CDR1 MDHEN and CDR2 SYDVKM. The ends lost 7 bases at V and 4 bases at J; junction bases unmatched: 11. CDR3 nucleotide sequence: TGTGCCAGCACTTCTCCCGGGACAGGGTGGTACGAGCAGTACTTC. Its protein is CASTSPGTGWYEQYF.

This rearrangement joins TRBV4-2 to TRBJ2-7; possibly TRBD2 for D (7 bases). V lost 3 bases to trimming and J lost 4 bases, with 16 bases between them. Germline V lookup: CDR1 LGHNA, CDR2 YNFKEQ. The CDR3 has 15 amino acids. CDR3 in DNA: TGTGCCAGCAGCCAGACAGCGGGACACTCTTACGAGCAGTACTTC. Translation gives CASSQTAGHSYEQYF.

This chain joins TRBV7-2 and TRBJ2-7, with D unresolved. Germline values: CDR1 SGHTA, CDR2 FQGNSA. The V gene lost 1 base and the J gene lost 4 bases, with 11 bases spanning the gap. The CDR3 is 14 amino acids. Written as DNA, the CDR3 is TGTGCCAGCAGCTTAGGGTTCCAGGCTTACGAGCAGTACTTC. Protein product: CASSLGFQAYEQYF.

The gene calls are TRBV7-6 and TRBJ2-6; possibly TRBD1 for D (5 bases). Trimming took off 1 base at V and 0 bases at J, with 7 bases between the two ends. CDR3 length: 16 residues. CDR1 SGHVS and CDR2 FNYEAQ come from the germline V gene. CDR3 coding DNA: TGTGCCAGCAGCTTAGACAGGAACTCTGGGGCCAACGTCCTGACTTTC. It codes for CASSLDRNSGANVLTF.

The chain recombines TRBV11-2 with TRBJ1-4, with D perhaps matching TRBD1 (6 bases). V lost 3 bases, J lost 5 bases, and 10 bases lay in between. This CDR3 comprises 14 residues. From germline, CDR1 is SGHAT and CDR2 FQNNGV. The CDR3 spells CASSFRGGNEKLFF. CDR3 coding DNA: TGTGCCAGCAGCTTCAGGGGAGGGAATGAAAAACTGTTTTTT.